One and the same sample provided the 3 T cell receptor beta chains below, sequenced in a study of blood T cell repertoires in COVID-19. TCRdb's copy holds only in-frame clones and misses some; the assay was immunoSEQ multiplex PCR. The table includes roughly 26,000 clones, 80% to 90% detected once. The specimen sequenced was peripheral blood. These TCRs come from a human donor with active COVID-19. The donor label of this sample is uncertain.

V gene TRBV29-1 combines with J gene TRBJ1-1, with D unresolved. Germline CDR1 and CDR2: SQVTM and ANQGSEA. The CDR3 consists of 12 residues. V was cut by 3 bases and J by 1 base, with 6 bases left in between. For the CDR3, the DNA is TGCAGCGTTGACAGTGGGAACACTGAAGCTTTCTTT. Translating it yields CSVDSGNTEAFF.

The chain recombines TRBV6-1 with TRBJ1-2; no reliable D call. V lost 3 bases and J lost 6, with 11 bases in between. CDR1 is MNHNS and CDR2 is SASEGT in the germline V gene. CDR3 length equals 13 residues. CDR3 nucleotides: TGTGCCAGCAGTGATGTTTCATTAGATGGCTACACCTTC. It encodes CASSDVSLDGYTF.

The CDR3 region is CASSQAGGGKGEQYF. As DNA, the CDR3 is TGTGCCAGCAGCCAGGCTGGGGGAGGGAAGGGCGAGCAGTACTTC. The rearrangement uses TRBV3-1 (or the pseudogene TRBV3-2) and TRBJ2-7, with TRBD2 matching 7 bases. There are 15 residues in the CDR3. With V trimmed by 3 bases and J by 6 bases, 11 bases remained unmatched. Germline CDR1 reads LGHDT; CDR2 reads YNNKEL (reference sequence).